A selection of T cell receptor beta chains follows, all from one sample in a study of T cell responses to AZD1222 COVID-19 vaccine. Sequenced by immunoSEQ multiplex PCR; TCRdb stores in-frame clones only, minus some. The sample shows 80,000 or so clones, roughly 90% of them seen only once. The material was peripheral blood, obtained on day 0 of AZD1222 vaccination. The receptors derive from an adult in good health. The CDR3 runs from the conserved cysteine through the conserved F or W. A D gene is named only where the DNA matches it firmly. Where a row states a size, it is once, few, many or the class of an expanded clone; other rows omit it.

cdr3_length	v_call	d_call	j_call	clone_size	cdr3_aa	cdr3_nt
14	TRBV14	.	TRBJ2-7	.	CASSQVGRTYEQYF	TGTGCCAGCAGCCAGGTTGGCAGGACCTACGAGCAGTACTTC
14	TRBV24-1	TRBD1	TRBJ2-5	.	CATSDLTGTETQYF	TGTGCCACCAGTGACTTGACAGGGACAGAGACCCAGTACTTC
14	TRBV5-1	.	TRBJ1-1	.	CASSLGTGNTEAFF	TGCGCCAGCAGCTTGGGGACGGGGAACACTGAAGCTTTCTTT
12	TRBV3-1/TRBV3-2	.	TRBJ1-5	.	CASSQEKGVVHF	TGTGCCAGCAGCCAAGAGAAGGGTGTCGTGCATTTT
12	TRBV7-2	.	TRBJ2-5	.	CASSHPGETQYF	TGTGCCAGCAGTCACCCCGGCGAGACCCAGTACTTC
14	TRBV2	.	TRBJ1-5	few	CASSELGLWQPQHF	TGTGCCAGCAGTGAATTGGGTCTTTGGCAGCCCCAGCATTTT
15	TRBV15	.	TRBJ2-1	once	CATSGNLAGRNEQFF	TGTGCCACCAGCGGGAACCTTGCGGGGCGAAATGAGCAGTTCTTC
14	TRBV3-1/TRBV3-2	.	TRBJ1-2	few	CASSHDSGLGGYTF	TGTGCCAGCAGCCATGATTCGGGTTTAGGTGGCTACACCTTC
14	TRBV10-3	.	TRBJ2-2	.	CATRLGGNTGELFF	TGTGCCACGCGACTAGGGGGGAACACCGGGGAGCTGTTTTTT
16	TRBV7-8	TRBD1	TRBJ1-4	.	CASSLVTGGPNEKLFF	TGTGCCAGCAGCTTAGTGACAGGGGGCCCTAATGAAAAACTGTTTTTT
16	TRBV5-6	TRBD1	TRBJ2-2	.	CASSKRDRGFTGELFF	TGTGCCAGCAGCAAACGGGACAGGGGTTTCACCGGGGAGCTGTTTTTT
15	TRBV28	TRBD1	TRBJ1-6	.	CASSFTGVKGSPLHF	TGTGCCAGCAGTTTCACAGGGGTAAAGGGTTCACCCCTCCACTTT
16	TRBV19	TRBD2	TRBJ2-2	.	CASRISGGSNTGELFF	TGTGCCAGTAGAATTAGCGGGGGGTCTAACACCGGGGAGCTGTTTTTT
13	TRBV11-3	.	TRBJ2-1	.	CASSRPPPAEQFF	TGTGCCAGCAGCCGCCCCCCCCCGGCCGAGCAGTTCTTC
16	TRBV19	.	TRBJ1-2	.	CASSIKQEINIYGYTF	TGTGCCAGTAGTATAAAGCAGGAGATCAACATTTATGGCTACACCTTC
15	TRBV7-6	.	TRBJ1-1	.	CASSSGEGMNTEAFF	TGTGCCAGCAGCTCTGGGGAGGGCATGAACACTGAAGCTTTCTTT
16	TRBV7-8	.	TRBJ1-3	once	CASSREVGRVGNTIYF	TGTGCCAGCAGCCGAGAAGTGGGGCGGGTCGGAAACACCATATATTTT
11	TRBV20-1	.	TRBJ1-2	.	CSAGVNYGYTF	TGCAGTGCTGGGGTTAACTATGGCTACACCTTC
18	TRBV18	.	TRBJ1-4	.	CASSPSEIGGPTNEKLFF	TGTGCCAGCTCACCATCTGAGATAGGGGGACCAACTAATGAAAAACTGTTTTTT
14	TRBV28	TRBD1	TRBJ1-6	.	CASTRTGKGSPLHF	TGTGCCAGCACCCGGACAGGGAAAGGCTCACCCCTCCACTTT
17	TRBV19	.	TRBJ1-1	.	CASSIDWEGRVNTEAFF	TGTGCCAGTAGTATAGATTGGGAGGGCAGAGTGAACACTGAAGCTTTCTTT
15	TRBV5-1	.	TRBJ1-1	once	CASSFASTANTEAFF	TGCGCCAGCAGCTTTGCCTCTACCGCGAACACTGAAGCTTTCTTT
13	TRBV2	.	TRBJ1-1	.	CASHLEMNTEAFF	TGTGCCAGCCACCTCGAGATGAACACTGAAGCTTTCTTT
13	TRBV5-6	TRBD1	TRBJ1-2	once	CASSPTGVTGYTF	TGTGCCAGCAGCCCGACAGGGGTTACGGGCTACACCTTC
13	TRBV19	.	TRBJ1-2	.	CASADQGHYGYTF	TGTGCCAGTGCCGACCAAGGACACTATGGCTACACCTTC
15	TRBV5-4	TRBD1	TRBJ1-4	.	CASSLYRDRIEKLFF	TGTGCCAGCAGCTTGTATCGGGACAGGATCGAAAAACTGTTTTTT
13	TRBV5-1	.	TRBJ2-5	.	CASSSRQQETQYF	TGCGCCAGCAGCTCCCGGCAGCAAGAGACCCAGTACTTC
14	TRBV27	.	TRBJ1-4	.	CASGAWGDNEKLFF	TGTGCCAGCGGGGCGTGGGGGGATAATGAAAAACTGTTTTTT
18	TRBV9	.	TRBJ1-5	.	CASSVGPRPVQPDQPQHF	TGTGCCAGCAGCGTAGGACCGCGCCCGGTACAGCCTGATCAGCCCCAGCATTTT
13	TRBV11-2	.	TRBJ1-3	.	CASSLGGRNTIYF	TGTGCCAGCAGCTTAGGGGGAAGGAACACCATATATTTT
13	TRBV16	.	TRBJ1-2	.	CASSQSRNYGYTF	TGTGCCAGCAGCCAATCACGGAACTATGGCTACACCTTC
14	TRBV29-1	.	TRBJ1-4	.	CSVRLTGHGEKLFF	TGCAGCGTGAGGTTAACGGGACACGGTGAAAAACTGTTTTTT
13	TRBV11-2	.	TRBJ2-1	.	CASSLGLINEQFF	TGTGCCAGCAGCTTAGGGCTTATCAATGAGCAGTTCTTC
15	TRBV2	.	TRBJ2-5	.	CASSGTGPRGETQYF	TGTGCCAGCAGTGGGACGGGACCCCGAGGGGAGACCCAGTACTTC
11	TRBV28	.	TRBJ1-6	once	CASSLSSPLHF	TGTGCCAGCAGTTTGTCCTCACCCCTCCACTTT
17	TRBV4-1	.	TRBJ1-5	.	CASSQECRQVSNQPQHF	TGCGCCAGCAGCCAAGAGTGTCGGCAGGTTAGCAATCAGCCCCAGCATTTT
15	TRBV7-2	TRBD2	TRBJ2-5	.	CASSSRGGGMETQYF	TGTGCCAGCAGCTCCCGCGGGGGAGGCATGGAGACCCAGTACTTC
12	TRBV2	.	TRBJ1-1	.	CASSLRNTEAFF	TGTGCCAGCAGTCTGCGGAACACTGAAGCTTTCTTT
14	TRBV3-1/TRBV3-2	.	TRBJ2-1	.	CASSPPLEDNEQFF	TGTGCCAGCAGCCCCCCGCTAGAGGACAATGAGCAGTTCTTC
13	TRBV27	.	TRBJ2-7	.	CASGQGDVYEQYF	TGTGCCAGCGGGCAGGGAGACGTCTACGAGCAGTACTTC
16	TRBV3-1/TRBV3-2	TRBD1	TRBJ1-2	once	CASSKGPWQGGLGYTF	TGTGCCAGCAGCAAAGGCCCCTGGCAGGGGGGTCTTGGCTACACCTTC
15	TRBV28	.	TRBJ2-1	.	CASSLVRPSYNEQFF	TGTGCCAGCAGTTTGGTCAGACCCTCCTACAATGAGCAGTTCTTC
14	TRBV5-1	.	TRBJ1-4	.	CASSLPGRGEKLFF	TGCGCCAGCAGCTTGCCGGGGAGAGGTGAAAAACTGTTTTTT
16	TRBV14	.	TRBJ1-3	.	CASSQGAANSGNTIYF	TGTGCCAGCAGCCAAGGGGCAGCGAACTCTGGAAACACCATATATTTT
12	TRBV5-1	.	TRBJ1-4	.	CASRAVNEKLFF	TGCGCCAGCAGGGCCGTTAATGAAAAACTGTTTTTT
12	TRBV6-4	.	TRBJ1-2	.	CASRTGNGGYTF	TGTGCCAGCAGAACAGGGAATGGGGGCTACACCTTC
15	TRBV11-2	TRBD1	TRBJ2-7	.	CASSPTGGPAYEQYF	TGTGCCAGCAGTCCGACAGGGGGCCCTGCCTACGAGCAGTACTTC
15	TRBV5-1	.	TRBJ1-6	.	CASSLAAGDNSPLHF	TGCGCCAGCAGCTTGGCCGCAGGGGACAATTCACCCCTCCACTTT
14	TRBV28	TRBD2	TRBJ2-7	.	CASRGAGPFYEQYF	TGTGCCAGCAGGGGAGCGGGGCCCTTCTACGAGCAGTACTTC
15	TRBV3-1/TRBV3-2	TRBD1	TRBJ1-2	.	CASSQGPTGRYGYTF	TGTGCCAGCAGCCAAGGACCGACAGGGCGATATGGCTACACCTTC
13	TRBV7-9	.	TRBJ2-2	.	CASSFRGAGELFF	TGTGCCAGCAGCTTTAGGGGGGCCGGGGAGCTGTTTTTT
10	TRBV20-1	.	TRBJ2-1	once	CSPGDNEQFF	TGCAGCCCAGGGGACAATGAGCAGTTCTTC